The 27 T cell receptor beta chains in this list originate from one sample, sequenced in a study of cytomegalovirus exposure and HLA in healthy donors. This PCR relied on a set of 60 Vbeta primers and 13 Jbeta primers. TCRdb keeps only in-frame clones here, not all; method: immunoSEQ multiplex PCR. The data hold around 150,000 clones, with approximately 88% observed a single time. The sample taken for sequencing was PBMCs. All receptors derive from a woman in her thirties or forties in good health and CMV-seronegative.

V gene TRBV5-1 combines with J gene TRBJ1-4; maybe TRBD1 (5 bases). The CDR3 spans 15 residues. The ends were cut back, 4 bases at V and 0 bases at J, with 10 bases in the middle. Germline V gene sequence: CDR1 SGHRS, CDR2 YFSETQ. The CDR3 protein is CASSPVGATNEKLFF. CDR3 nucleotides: TGCGCCAGCAGCCCGGTAGGGGCAACTAATGAAAAACTGTTTTTT.

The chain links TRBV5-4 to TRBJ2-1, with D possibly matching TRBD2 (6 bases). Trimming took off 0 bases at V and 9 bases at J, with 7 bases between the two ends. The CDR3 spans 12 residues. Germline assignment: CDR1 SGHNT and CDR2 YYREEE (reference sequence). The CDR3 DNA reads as TGTGCCAGCAGCTTGGAGGAGGGTGAGCAGTTCTTC. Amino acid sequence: CASSLEEGEQFF.

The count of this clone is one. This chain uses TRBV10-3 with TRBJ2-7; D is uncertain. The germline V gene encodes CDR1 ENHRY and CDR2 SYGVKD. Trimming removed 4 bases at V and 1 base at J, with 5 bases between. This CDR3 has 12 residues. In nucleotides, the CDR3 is TGTGCCATCAGTGGACAATCCTACGAGCAGTACTTC. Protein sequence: CAISGQSYEQYF.

The CDR3, as DNA: TGTGCCAGCAGCCCTGAGGCGGGCGGGACTTTCTTT. Translating it yields CASSPEAGGTFF. V is TRBV7-9 and J is TRBJ1-1; D uncertain. This CDR3 is 12 amino acids long. Germline V gives CDR1 SEHNR, CDR2 FQNEAQ (reference sequence). The germline V and J ends were trimmed by 5 bases and 12 bases, with 16 bases remaining between them. Full variable domain (outside the CDR3, taken from reference TRBV7-9 and TRBJ1-1): DTGVSQNPRHKITKRGQNVTFRCDPISEHNRLYWYRQTLGQGPEFLTYFQNEAQLEKSRLLSDRFSAERPKGSFSTLEIQRTEQGDSAMYLCASSPEAGGTFFGQGTRLTVV.

The CDR3, as DNA: TGTGCCAGCGCTCGCGGGACGGACCCCTACGAGCAGTACTTC. Its protein is CASARGTDPYEQYF. J is TRBJ2-5 and V is TRBV6-4; TRBD2 might be the D (6 bases). The last part of the DNA fits TRBJ2-7 better; the J call may be wrong. Germline CDR1 and CDR2: MRHNA and SNTAGT. This CDR3 region has 14 residues.

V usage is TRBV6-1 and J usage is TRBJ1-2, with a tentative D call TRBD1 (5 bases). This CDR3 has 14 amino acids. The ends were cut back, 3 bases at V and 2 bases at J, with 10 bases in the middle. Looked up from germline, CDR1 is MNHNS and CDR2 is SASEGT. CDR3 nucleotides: TGTGCCAGCAGTGATGGGCAGGGAAACTATGGCTACACCTTC. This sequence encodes CASSDGQGNYGYTF.

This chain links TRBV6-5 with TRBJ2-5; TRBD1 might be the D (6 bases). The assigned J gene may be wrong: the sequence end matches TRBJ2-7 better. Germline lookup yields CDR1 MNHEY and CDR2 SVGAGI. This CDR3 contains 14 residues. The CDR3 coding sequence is TGTGCCAGCAGTTCTCCGGGACACTCTTACGAGCAGTACTTC. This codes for CASSSPGHSYEQYF.

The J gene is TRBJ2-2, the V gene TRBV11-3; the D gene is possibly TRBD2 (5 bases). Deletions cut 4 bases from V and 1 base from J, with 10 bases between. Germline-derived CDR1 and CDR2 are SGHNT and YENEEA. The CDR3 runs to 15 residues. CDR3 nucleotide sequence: TGTGCCAGCAGCTGGCGGGCTGGGAACACCGGGGAGCTGTTTTTT. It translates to CASSWRAGNTGELFF.

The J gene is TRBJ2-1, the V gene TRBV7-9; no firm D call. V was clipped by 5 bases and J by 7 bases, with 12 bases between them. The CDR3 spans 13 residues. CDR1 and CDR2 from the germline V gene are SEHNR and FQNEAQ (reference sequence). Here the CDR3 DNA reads TGTGCCAGCAGCCTCTCTAGTTTGAATGAGCAGTTCTTC. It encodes CASSLSSLNEQFF.

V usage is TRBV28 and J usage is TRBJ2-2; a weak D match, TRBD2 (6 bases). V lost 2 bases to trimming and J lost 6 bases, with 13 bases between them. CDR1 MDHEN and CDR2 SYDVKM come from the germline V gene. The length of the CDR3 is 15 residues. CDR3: CASSLNSGRPGELFF. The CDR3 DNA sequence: TGTGCCAGCAGTTTAAACTCAGGGAGGCCCGGGGAGCTGTTTTTT.

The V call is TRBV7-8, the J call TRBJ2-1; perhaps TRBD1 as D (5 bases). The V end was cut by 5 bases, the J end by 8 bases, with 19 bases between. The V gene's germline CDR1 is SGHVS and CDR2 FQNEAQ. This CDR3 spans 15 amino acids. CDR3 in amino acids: CASSGNWALGDEQFF. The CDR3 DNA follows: TGTGCCAGCAGCGGGAATTGGGCCCTAGGGGATGAGCAGTTCTTC.

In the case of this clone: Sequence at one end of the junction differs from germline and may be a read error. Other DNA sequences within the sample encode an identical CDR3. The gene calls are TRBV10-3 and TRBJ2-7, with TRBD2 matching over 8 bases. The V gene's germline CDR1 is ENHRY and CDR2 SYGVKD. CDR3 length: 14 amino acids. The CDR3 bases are TGTGCCATCCGGTCGAGCGGGAGTAGGGACGAACAGTACTTC. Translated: CAIRSSGSRDEQYF.

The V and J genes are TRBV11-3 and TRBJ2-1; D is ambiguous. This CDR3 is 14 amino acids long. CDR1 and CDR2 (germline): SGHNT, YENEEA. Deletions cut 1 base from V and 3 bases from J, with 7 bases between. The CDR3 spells CASSLGFSYNEQFF. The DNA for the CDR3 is TGTGCCAGCAGCTTAGGGTTCAGCTACAATGAGCAGTTCTTC. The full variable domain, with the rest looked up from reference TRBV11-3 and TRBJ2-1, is EAGVVQSPRYKIIEKKQPVAFWCNPISGHNTLYWYLQNLGQGPELLIRYENEEAVDDSQLPKDRFSAERLKGVDSTLKIQPAELGDSAVYLCASSLGFSYNEQFFGPGTRLTVL.

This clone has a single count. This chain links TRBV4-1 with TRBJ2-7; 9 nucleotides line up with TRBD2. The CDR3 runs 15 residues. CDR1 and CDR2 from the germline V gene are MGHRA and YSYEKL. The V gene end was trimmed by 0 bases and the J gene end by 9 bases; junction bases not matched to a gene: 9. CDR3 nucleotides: TGCGCCAGCAGCCAAGATGGCGGGAGGGGGAGCGTGCAGTACTTC. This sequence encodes CASSQDGGRGSVQYF.

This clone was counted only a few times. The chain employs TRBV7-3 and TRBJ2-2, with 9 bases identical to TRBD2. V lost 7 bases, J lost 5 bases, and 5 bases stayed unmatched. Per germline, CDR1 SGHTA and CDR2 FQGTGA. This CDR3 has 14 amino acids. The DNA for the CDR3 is TGTGCCAGCATGCGACTAGCGGAGACCGGGGAGCTGTTTTTT. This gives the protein CASMRLAETGELFF.

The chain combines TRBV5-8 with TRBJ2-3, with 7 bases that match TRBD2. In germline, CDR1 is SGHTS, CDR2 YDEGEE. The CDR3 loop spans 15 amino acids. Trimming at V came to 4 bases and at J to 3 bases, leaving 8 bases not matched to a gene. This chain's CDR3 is CASSGGLGMTDTQYF. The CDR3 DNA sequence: TGTGCCAGCAGCGGCGGACTAGGGATGACAGATACGCAGTATTTT.

The CDR3 is CASSLDGGTSGGNPYNEQFF. The CDR3 nucleotides read TGTGCCAGCTCGCTTGACGGAGGGACTAGCGGGGGGAACCCCTACAATGAGCAGTTCTTC. The chain combines TRBV18 with TRBJ2-1; TRBD2 aligns across 15 bases. The ends lost 6 bases at V and 2 bases at J; junction bases unmatched: 14. Germline-derived CDR1 and CDR2 are KGHSH and LQKENI. The CDR3 totals 20 residues.

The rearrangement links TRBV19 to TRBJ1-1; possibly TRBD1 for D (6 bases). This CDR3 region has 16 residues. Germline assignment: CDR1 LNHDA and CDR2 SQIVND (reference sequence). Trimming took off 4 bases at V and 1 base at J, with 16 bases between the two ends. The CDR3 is CASSKRGGEENTEAFF. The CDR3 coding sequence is TGTGCCAGTAGTAAAAGGGGGGGCGAGGAGAACACTGAAGCTTTCTTT. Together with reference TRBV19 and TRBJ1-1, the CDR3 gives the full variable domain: DGGITQSPKYLFRKEGQNVTLSCEQNLNHDAMYWYRQDPGQGLRLIYYSQIVNDFQKGDIAEGYSVSREKKESFPLTVTSAQKNPTAFYLCASSKRGGEENTEAFFGQGTRLTVV.

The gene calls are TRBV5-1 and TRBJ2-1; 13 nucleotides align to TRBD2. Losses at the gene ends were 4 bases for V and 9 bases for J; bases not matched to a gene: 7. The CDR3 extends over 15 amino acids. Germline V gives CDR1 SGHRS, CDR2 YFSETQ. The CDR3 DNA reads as TGCGCCAGCAGCCCCGCCGGACTAGCGGGAGTTGAGCAGTTCTTC. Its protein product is CASSPAGLAGVEQFF.

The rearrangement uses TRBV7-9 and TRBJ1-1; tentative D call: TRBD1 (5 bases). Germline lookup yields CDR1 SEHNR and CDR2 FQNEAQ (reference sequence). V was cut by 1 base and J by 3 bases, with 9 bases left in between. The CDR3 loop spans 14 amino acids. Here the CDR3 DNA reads TGTGCCAGCAGCTTAGGGGGGAGGGACACTGAAGCTTTCTTT. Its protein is CASSLGGRDTEAFF. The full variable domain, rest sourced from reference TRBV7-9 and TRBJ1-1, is DTGVSQNPRHKITKRGQNVTFRCDPISEHNRLYWYRQTLGQGPEFLTYFQNEAQLEKSRLLSDRFSAERPKGSFSTLEIQRTEQGDSAMYLCASSLGGRDTEAFFGQGTRLTVV.

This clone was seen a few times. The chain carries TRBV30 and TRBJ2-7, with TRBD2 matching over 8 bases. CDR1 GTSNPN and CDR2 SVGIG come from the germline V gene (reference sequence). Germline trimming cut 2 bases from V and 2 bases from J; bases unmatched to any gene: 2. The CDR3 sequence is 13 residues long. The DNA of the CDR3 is TGTGCCTGGAGTATCGGGGGGGCCTACGAGCAGTACTTC. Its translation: CAWSIGGAYEQYF. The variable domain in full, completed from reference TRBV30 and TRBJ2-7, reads SQTIHQWPATLVQPVGSPLSLECTVEGTSNPNLYWYRQAAGRGLQLLFYSVGIGQISSEVPQNLSASRPQDRQFILSSKKLLLSDSGFYLCAWSIGGAYEQYFGPGTRLTVT.

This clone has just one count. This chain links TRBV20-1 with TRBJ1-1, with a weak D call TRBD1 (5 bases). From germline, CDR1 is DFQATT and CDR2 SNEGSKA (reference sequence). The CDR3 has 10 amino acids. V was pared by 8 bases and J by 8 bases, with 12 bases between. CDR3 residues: CSPQGAEAFF. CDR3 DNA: TGCAGTCCCCAGGGTGCGGAAGCTTTCTTT.

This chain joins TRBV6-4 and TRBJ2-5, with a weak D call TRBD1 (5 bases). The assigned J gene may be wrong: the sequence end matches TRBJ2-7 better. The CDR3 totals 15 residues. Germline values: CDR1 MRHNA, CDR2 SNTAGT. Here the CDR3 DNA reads TGTGCCAGCAGTGACAGGGGATTGGGATCCTACGAGCAGTACTTC. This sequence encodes CASSDRGLGSYEQYF.

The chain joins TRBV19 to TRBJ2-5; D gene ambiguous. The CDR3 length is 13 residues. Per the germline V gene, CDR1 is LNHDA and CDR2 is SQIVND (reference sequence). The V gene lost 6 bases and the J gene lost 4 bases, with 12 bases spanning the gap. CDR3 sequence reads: CASSPDPGETQYF. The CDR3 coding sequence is TGTGCCAGTAGCCCTGATCCGGGAGAGACCCAGTACTTC.

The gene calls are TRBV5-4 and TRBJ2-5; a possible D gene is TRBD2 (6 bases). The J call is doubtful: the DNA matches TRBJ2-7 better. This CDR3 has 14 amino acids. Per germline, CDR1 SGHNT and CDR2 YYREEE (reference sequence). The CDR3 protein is CASSFTGDSYEQYF. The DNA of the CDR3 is TGTGCCAGCAGCTTTACGGGGGACTCCTACGAGCAGTACTTC.

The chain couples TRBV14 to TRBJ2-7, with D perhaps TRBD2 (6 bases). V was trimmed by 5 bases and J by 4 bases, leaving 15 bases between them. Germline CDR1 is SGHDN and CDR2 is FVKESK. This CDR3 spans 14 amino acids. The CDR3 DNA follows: TGTGCCAGCAGCATTGGTGGAGGGGCTTACGAGCAGTACTTC. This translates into CASSIGGGAYEQYF. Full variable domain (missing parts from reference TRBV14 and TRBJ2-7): EAGVTQFPSHSVIEKGQTVTLRCDPISGHDNLYWYRRVMGKEIKFLLHFVKESKQDESGMPNNRFLAERTGGTYSTLKVQPAELEDSGVYFCASSIGGGAYEQYFGPGTRLTVT.

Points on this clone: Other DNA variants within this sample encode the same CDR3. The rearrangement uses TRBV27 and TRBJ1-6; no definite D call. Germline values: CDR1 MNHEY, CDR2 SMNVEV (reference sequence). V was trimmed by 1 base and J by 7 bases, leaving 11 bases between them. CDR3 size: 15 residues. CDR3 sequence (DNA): TGTGCCAGCAGTTTATACCCGGAGAGCAATTCACCCCTCCACTTT. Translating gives CASSLYPESNSPLHF.